The T cell receptor beta chain under discussion was sequenced for a study of T-cell reconstitution after alpha-beta-depleted transplantation in children. In this sample, this clonotype turned up many times. Antigen: not known. This CDR3 region has 13 residues. Germline lookup yields CDR1 KGHSH and CDR2 LQKENI. Trimming shortened V by 3 bases and J by 5 bases, and 9 bases separated the two germline ends. Preparation of the TCRbeta library was carried out with unique molecular identifiers. TCRdb analysed the PCR reads with MiXCR anew, one entry per CDR3 protein. The sample includes approximately 170,000 distinct CDR3 sequences, around 10% of them seen just once. Regarding the study as a whole: As was reported, about two months after transplant, alpha-beta T cells came from several hundred expanded graft clones. T cells produced anew were the main source of T-cell counts and diversity one year after transplant. The study traced high day-60 TCRbeta diversity in some patients to surviving recipient T cells and thymic progenitors.

The rearrangement links TRBV18 to TRBJ2-3; D is unresolved. The sample in question was PBMCs, obtained before TCRalphabeta/CD19-depleted stem cell transplant. The source of this sequence is a boy aged 2 to 9 with acute myeloid leukemia, due to receive a stem cell transplant. CDR3 loop: CASSPATGDTQYF. Here the CDR3 DNA reads TGTGCCAGCTCACCTGCCACCGGAGATACGCAGTATTTT.